A single sample is the source of the 25 T cell receptor beta chains below, sequenced in a study of shared clonotypes between healthy human individuals. Libraries were prepared by immunoSEQ multiplex PCR; TCRdb keeps only in-frame clonotypes and omits some of them. The table records roughly 500,000 clones, 60% to 80% of them present only once. The sequencing sample was made of PBMCs. The source of these receptors is a woman aged 40 to 50 in good health. Some clones in this sample may be carry-over from other donors' samples.

The chain links TRBV19 to TRBJ2-6; 12 nucleotides match TRBD2. Germline V gene sequence: CDR1 LNHDA, CDR2 SQIVND (reference sequence). The CDR3 totals 18 residues. The ends lost 5 bases at V and 4 bases at J; junction bases unmatched: 9. CDR3 in amino acids: CASSPRLAGASGANVLTF. The CDR3 nucleotides are TGTGCCAGTAGTCCCAGACTAGCGGGAGCGTCAGGGGCCAACGTCCTGACTTTC. Variable domain in full (rest from reference TRBV19 and TRBJ2-6): DGGITQSPKYLFRKEGQNVTLSCEQNLNHDAMYWYRQDPGQGLRLIYYSQIVNDFQKGDIAEGYSVSREKKESFPLTVTSAQKNPTAFYLCASSPRLAGASGANVLTFGAGSRLTVL.

V is TRBV5-1 and J is TRBJ1-1, with D unresolved. Germline V CDR1 and CDR2: SGHRS, YFSETQ. V lost 0 bases and J 10 bases, leaving 16 bases between the germline ends. The CDR3 is 14 residues long. CDR3 residues: CASSLEVFGISAFF. For the CDR3, the DNA is TGCGCCAGCAGCTTGGAGGTTTTTGGGATCTCAGCTTTCTTT. The full variable domain, its missing parts supplied by reference TRBV5-1 and TRBJ1-1, is KAGVTQTPRYLIKTRGQQVTLSCSPISGHRSVSWYQQTPGQGLQFLFEYFSETQRNKGNFPGRFSGRQFSNSRSEMNVSTLELGDSALYLCASSLEVFGISAFFGQGTRLTVV.

This clone was observed at least ten times. This rearrangement joins TRBV7-8 to TRBJ1-1; D might be TRBD1 (6 bases). The germline V gene has CDR1 SGHVS and CDR2 FQNEAQ. Trimming took off 5 bases at V and 8 bases at J, with 15 bases between the two ends. This CDR3 is built from 13 residues. CDR3 loop: CASSILRGGEAFF. In DNA form, the CDR3 reads TGTGCCAGCAGCATTCTCAGGGGCGGAGAAGCTTTCTTT.

The J gene is TRBJ2-3, the V gene TRBV7-9; D possibly matches TRBD1 or TRBD2 (5 bases each). The ends were cut back, 1 base at V and 0 bases at J, with 11 bases in the middle. Germline values: CDR1 SEHNR, CDR2 FQNEAQ (reference sequence). This CDR3 is 16 amino acids long. The CDR3 loop is CASSLEGDPSTDTQYF. The CDR3, as DNA: TGTGCCAGCAGCTTAGAAGGGGACCCTAGCACAGATACGCAGTATTTT.

This clone was counted only a few times. The chain links TRBV27 to TRBJ2-1; D is perhaps TRBD1 or TRBD2 (6 bases each). Trimming stripped 9 bases from V and 6 bases from J, with 9 bases between. The CDR3 consists of 11 residues. In germline, CDR1 is MNHEY, CDR2 SMNVEV (reference sequence). CDR3 bases: TGTGCCAGTGGAGGGGGCAATGAGCAGTTCTTC. It is translated as CASGGGNEQFF.

The rearrangement joins TRBV27 to TRBJ2-1; weak D call: TRBD1 (6 bases). CDR1 and CDR2 (germline): MNHEY, SMNVEV (reference sequence). The CDR3 contains 14 residues. V was trimmed by 3 bases and J by 5 bases, leaving 11 bases between them. Written as DNA, the CDR3 is TGTGCCAGCAGTTTGGCCAGGGGTGACAATGAGCAGTTCTTC. Amino acid sequence: CASSLARGDNEQFF.

This chain joins TRBV7-3 and TRBJ2-6; 7 nucleotides match TRBD1. Germline V gene data show CDR1 as SGHTA and CDR2 as FQGTGA. With V trimmed by 5 bases and J by 2 bases, 9 bases remained unmatched. The CDR3 sequence is 17 residues long. For the CDR3, the DNA is TGTGCCAGCAGCCAAGAACAGGGGTTGACTGGGGCCAACGTCCTGACTTTC. Protein sequence: CASSQEQGLTGANVLTF.

A few counts support this clone. This chain connects TRBV2 to TRBJ1-1; D perhaps matches TRBD1 (5 bases). V lost 8 bases and J 4 bases, leaving 14 bases between the germline ends. This CDR3 region has 13 residues. Germline values: CDR1 SNHLY, CDR2 FYNNEI. The CDR3 protein is CASGAWLGTEAFF. The CDR3 DNA reads TGTGCCAGCGGGGCATGGCTGGGCACTGAAGCTTTCTTT.

The V gene is TRBV14, the J gene TRBJ1-1; D gene uncertain. CDR1 is SGHDN and CDR2 is FVKESK in the germline V gene. Trimming pared 5 bases from V and 4 bases from J, leaving 11 bases between. The CDR3 consists of 13 residues. This chain's CDR3 is CASSSQIGTEAFF. The CDR3 bases are TGTGCCAGCAGCTCGCAGATAGGCACTGAAGCTTTCTTT.

Comment on this clone: Since a far larger clone is one base different, this is likely a read error. CDR3 amino acids: CASSPSGAKSYGYTF. CDR3 sequence (DNA): TGTGCCAGCAGCCCATCCGGGGCCAAGTCCTATGGCTACACCTTC. V and J are TRBV4-2 and TRBJ1-2; a weak D match, TRBD1 (5 bases). V dropped 4 bases and J dropped 4 bases, with 16 bases sitting between them. Germline-derived CDR1 and CDR2 are LGHNA and YNFKEQ. The CDR3 is 15 amino acids.

This chain joins TRBV28 and TRBJ2-3, with a weak D call TRBD1 (5 bases). Per germline, CDR1 MDHEN and CDR2 SYDVKM. The CDR3 length is 15 residues. Trimming cost V 8 bases and J 1 base, with 16 bases left between them. The CDR3 loop reads CASRTPGVGTDTQYF. CDR3 nucleotides: TGTGCCAGCCGGACACCTGGGGTGGGCACAGATACGCAGTATTTT.

The chain is built from TRBV2 and TRBJ2-1, with D possibly being TRBD2 (5 bases). Per the germline V gene, CDR1 is SNHLY and CDR2 is FYNNEI. With 4 bases removed from V and 7 bases from J, the gap between germline ends came to 11 bases. The CDR3 totals 13 residues. CDR3 protein: CASSVETTNEQFF. The DNA of the CDR3 is TGTGCCAGCAGTGTAGAGACTACGAATGAGCAGTTCTTC.

The chain links TRBV9 to TRBJ2-5, with a weak D call TRBD2 (6 bases). Germline values: CDR1 SGDLS, CDR2 YYNGEE. The germline V and J ends were trimmed by 1 base and 2 bases, with 12 bases remaining between them. The CDR3 spans 15 residues. The CDR3 DNA is TGTGCCAGCAGCGTAAGAATGGGGGGACAAGAGACCCAGTACTTC. Its translation is CASSVRMGGQETQYF.

The chain is built from TRBV5-1 and TRBJ2-1, with D possibly being TRBD1 (6 bases). The CDR3 runs to 14 residues. The V gene's germline CDR1 is SGHRS and CDR2 YFSETQ. Trimming removed 5 bases at V and 7 bases at J, with 16 bases between. The CDR3 here is CASRDTTGPNEQFF. CDR3 DNA sequence: TGCGCCAGCAGGGATACGACAGGACCGAATGAGCAGTTCTTC.

V gene TRBV15 combines with J gene TRBJ2-3, with D unclear. Trimming removed 1 base at V and 6 bases at J, with 8 bases between. CDR1 is LNHNV, CDR2 YYDKDF, per germline (reference sequence). CDR3 size: 13 residues. CDR3 in DNA: TGTGCCACCAGCAGAGGTTCGAGGGATACGCAGTATTTT. This encodes CATSRGSRDTQYF.

This rearrangement joins TRBV11-2 to TRBJ2-5, with D possibly TRBD1 on 6 matching bases. The DNA end lines up better with TRBJ2-7; the J call may be wrong. The germline CDR1 and CDR2 sequences are SGHAT and FQNNGV. The CDR3 covers 12 residues. The CDR3 here is CASEGVSYEQYF. CDR3 DNA: TGTGCCAGCGAGGGGGTTTCATACGAGCAGTACTTC.

CDR3: CASSSPRLGGTEAFF. CDR3 bases: TGTGCCAGCAGCTCCCCCCGACTGGGGGGGACTGAAGCTTTCTTT. The chain has TRBV11-2 and TRBJ1-1; D is perhaps TRBD1 (5 bases). The CDR3 runs to 15 residues. Germline assignment: CDR1 SGHAT and CDR2 FQNNGV. Trimming removed 4 bases at V and 5 bases at J, with 17 bases between. Together with reference TRBV11-2 and TRBJ1-1, the CDR3 gives the full variable domain: EAGVAQSPRYKIIEKRQSVAFWCNPISGHATLYWYQQILGQGPKLLIQFQNNGVVDDSQLPKDRFSAERLKGVDSTLKIQPAKLEDSAVYLCASSSPRLGGTEAFFGQGTRLTVV.

The chain recombines TRBV10-3 with TRBJ1-2; D is unresolved. The V end lost 0 bases, the J end lost 2 bases, and 4 bases lay between the germline ends. Germline CDR1 and CDR2: ENHRY and SYGVKD. The CDR3 length is 13 residues. CDR3 sequence (DNA): TGTGCCATCAGTGAGTCGGGAAACTATGGCTACACCTTC. Translation: CAISESGNYGYTF.

Comments on this clone: The germline gene is not matched at one end of the junction; a read error may be the cause. The chain is built from TRBV11-1 and TRBJ1-2; D ambiguous. The CDR3 has 14 amino acids. Germline V lookup: CDR1 SGHAT, CDR2 FQDESV (reference sequence). This CDR3 reads CASSLRRAGYDYTF. CDR3 nucleotide sequence: TGTGCCAGCAGCTTAAGACGCGCAGGTTATGACTACACCTTC.

The chain joins TRBV10-3 to TRBJ2-7; 9 bases fit TRBD1. Germline V gene lookup returns CDR1 ENHRY and CDR2 SYGVKD. The V gene end was trimmed by 6 bases and the J gene end by 0 bases; junction bases not matched to a gene: 15. CDR3 length: 18 residues. This CDR3 reads CAISPILFRDRDSYEQYF. As DNA, the CDR3 is TGTGCCATCAGCCCTATTCTTTTCCGGGACAGGGACTCCTACGAGCAGTACTTC.

The chain combines TRBV6-1 with TRBJ1-3, with D possibly matching TRBD1 (5 bases). Gene TRBJ2-2 matches the end of the DNA better, so the J call may be wrong. The CDR3 spans 14 residues. CDR1 and CDR2 from the germline V gene are MNHNS and SASEGT. DNA of the CDR3: TGTGCCAGCACCCGCAGGGATATTCCCGGGGAGCTGTTTTTT. This sequence encodes CASTRRDIPGELFF.

V and J are TRBV16 and TRBJ1-5; 9 bases map to TRBD1. Germline V gene data show CDR1 as KGHSY and CDR2 as FQNENV. V was clipped by 2 bases and J by 2 bases; unmatched bases: 4. The CDR3 runs 16 residues. The CDR3 region is CASSQGGQGGNQPQHF. Written as DNA, the CDR3 is TGTGCCAGCAGCCAAGGGGGACAGGGTGGCAATCAGCCCCAGCATTTT.

This sequence joins TRBV28 and TRBJ2-7; possible D gene TRBD2, 5 bases. The CDR3 is 12 amino acids. The germline gives CDR1 MDHEN, CDR2 SYDVKM. Trimming shortened V by 8 bases and J by 3 bases, and 11 bases separated the two germline ends. This chain's CDR3 is CASRGPHYEQYF. CDR3 bases: TGTGCCAGCCGCGGGCCCCACTACGAGCAGTACTTC.

In the case of this clone: The sample carries other DNA sequences with the same CDR3. The rearrangement links TRBV5-1 to TRBJ2-5, with unresolved D. Germline CDR1 is SGHRS and CDR2 is YFSETQ. The CDR3 runs 13 residues. V shed 2 bases and J shed 3 bases, with 8 bases lying between them. This CDR3 is CASSLPGKETQYF. The CDR3 bases are TGCGCCAGCAGCTTACCTGGGAAAGAGACCCAGTACTTC.

The chain links TRBV28 to TRBJ1-5; weak D call: TRBD1 (5 bases). Germline V lookup: CDR1 MDHEN, CDR2 SYDVKM. V was cut by 4 bases and J by 0 bases, with 13 bases left in between. The CDR3 spans 16 residues. DNA for the CDR3: TGTGCCAGCAGTTGGGGCGGGGGGGGTAGCAATCAGCCCCAGCATTTT. It codes for CASSWGGGGSNQPQHF.